The clone carrying this T cell receptor (beta chain) was observed at least ten times. Via MiXCR, TCRdb re-called the 5' RACE reads, giving one row per CDR3 protein. Of hundreds of thousands of distinct CDR3 sequences in the sample, more than 9% were seen once. There are 14 residues in the CDR3. V dropped 2 bases and J dropped 6 bases, with 13 bases sitting between them. Germline CDR1 MNHEY, CDR2 SVGAGI. This specimen belongs to a study of T cells after yellow fever vaccination. The origin of this receptor is a young man who received the YFV17D yellow fever vaccine. This chain connects TRBV6-5 to TRBJ2-5; D is perhaps TRBD1 or TRBD2 (7 bases each). This specimen was PBMCs, taken on the day of the yellow fever booster vaccination. The DNA for the CDR3 is TGTGCCAGCAGTTACCCAGGGGGGGGGAAGACCCAGTACTTC. Translated, it gives CASSYPGGGKTQYF.